These 28 T cell receptor beta chains were all obtained from the same sample, sequenced in a study of blood T cell repertoires in COVID-19. Profiled with immunoSEQ multiplex PCR; TCRdb holds only in-frame clones, not every one. The sample holds under 350,000 clones; about nine tenths are singletons and the top ten take approximately 2.2%. Source material: peripheral blood. These receptors all come from a man aged 45-65 years with acute or convalescent COVID-19.

This clone has more than one count but fewer than ten. V is TRBV7-2 and J is TRBJ2-3; possibly TRBD1 for D (5 bases). The CDR3 sequence is 16 residues long. V lost 5 bases to trimming and J lost 2 bases, with 17 bases between them. Germline V gene lookup returns CDR1 SGHTA and CDR2 FQGNSA. CDR3 in amino acids: CASSRTTMAITDTQYF. The CDR3 DNA follows: TGTGCCAGCAGCCGGACAACTATGGCGATCACAGATACGCAGTATTTT.

This rearrangement joins TRBV18 to TRBJ1-2, with TRBD1 identical over 8 bases. This CDR3 contains 12 residues. V was pared by 4 bases and J by 9 bases, with 4 bases of the junction left unmatched. Germline V gene lookup returns CDR1 KGHSH and CDR2 LQKENI. The CDR3 coding sequence is TGTGCCAGCTCACAACAGGGGGAAAGCTACACCTTC. Its protein product is CASSQQGESYTF.

V and J are TRBV5-5 and TRBJ1-4, with 8 positions matching TRBD1. The CDR3 loop spans 15 amino acids. Germline CDR1 is SGHKS and CDR2 is YYEKEE (reference sequence). Trimming at V came to 5 bases and at J to 12 bases, leaving 15 bases not matched to a gene. DNA of the CDR3: TGTGCCAGCAGTTTCCTGGGACAGGCGGATTTGGAACTGTTTTTT. Translated: CASSFLGQADLELFF.

V is TRBV5-1 and J is TRBJ1-2; D call uncertain. The CDR3 totals 16 residues. With 4 bases removed from V and 3 bases from J, the gap between germline ends came to 19 bases. Germline values: CDR1 SGHRS, CDR2 YFSETQ. The CDR3 spells CASSIDRAGVYYGYTF. DNA of the CDR3: TGCGCCAGCAGCATCGACCGAGCGGGCGTCTACTATGGCTACACCTTC.

The chain uses TRBV7-2 and TRBJ1-1, with TRBD1 identical over 8 bases. This CDR3 has 14 residues. The V gene end was trimmed by 0 bases and the J gene end by 4 bases; junction bases not matched to a gene: 1. CDR1 and CDR2 from the germline V gene are SGHTA and FQGNSA. For the CDR3, the DNA is TGTGCCAGCAGCTTAGCGACAGGGGTCACTGAAGCTTTCTTT. Protein product: CASSLATGVTEAFF.

V usage is TRBV9 and J usage is TRBJ1-6; the match to TRBD1 covers 7 bases. Looked up from germline, CDR1 is SGDLS and CDR2 is YYNGEE. CDR3 length: 14 amino acids. The ends lost 3 bases at V and 7 bases at J; junction bases unmatched: 4. CDR3 sequence (DNA): TGTGCCAGCAGCGCGACAGGGATAAATTCACCCCTCCACTTT. Translated, it gives CASSATGINSPLHF.

The rearrangement links TRBV7-6 to TRBJ2-2; the match to TRBD1 covers 7 bases. With V trimmed by 4 bases and J by 6 bases, 8 bases remained unmatched. CDR3 size: 15 residues. Germline V gives CDR1 SGHVS, CDR2 FNYEAQ. CDR3 in amino acids: CASSSGGYGAGELFF. CDR3 nucleotides: TGTGCCAGCAGCTCAGGGGGATATGGTGCCGGGGAGCTGTTTTTT.

This chain links TRBV18 with TRBJ2-7, with TRBD2 as a possible D gene (6 bases). This CDR3 is 15 amino acids long. Looked up from germline, CDR1 is KGHSH and CDR2 is LQKENI. V was pared by 3 bases and J by 2 bases, with 14 bases between. Here the CDR3 reads CASSPTTSTAYEQYF. CDR3 nucleotides: TGTGCCAGCTCACCGACAACTAGCACGGCCTACGAGCAGTACTTC.

The gene calls are TRBV5-1 and TRBJ2-1, with 11 nucleotides matching TRBD2. Germline V CDR1 and CDR2: SGHRS, YFSETQ. The V gene end was trimmed by 0 bases and the J gene end by 8 bases; junction bases not matched to a gene: 4. CDR3 length equals 15 residues. The CDR3 loop reads CASSLGTSGWDEQFF. CDR3 in DNA: TGCGCCAGCAGCTTGGGGACTAGCGGGTGGGATGAGCAGTTCTTC.

This clone was observed a few times. The chain has TRBV5-8 and TRBJ1-3, with D unclear. The CDR3 has 15 amino acids. Germline loops: CDR1 SGHTS, CDR2 YDEGEE. V lost 2 bases and J 0 bases, leaving 9 bases between the germline ends. The CDR3 here is CASSFYSHSGNTIYF. The CDR3 bases are TGTGCCAGCAGCTTCTACAGCCACTCTGGAAACACCATATATTTT. Variable domain in full (rest from reference TRBV5-8 and TRBJ1-3): EAGVTQSPTHLIKTRGQQATLRCSPISGHTSVYWYQQALGLGLQFLLWYDEGEERNRGNFPPRFSGRQFPNYSSELNVNALELEDSALYLCASSFYSHSGNTIYFGEGSWLTVV.

The J gene is TRBJ2-7, the V gene TRBV3-1 (or the pseudogene TRBV3-2), with unresolved D. The CDR3 totals 14 residues. Trimming took 3 bases from V and 0 from J, leaving 9 bases between them. The germline gives CDR1 LGHDT, CDR2 YNNKEL (reference sequence). CDR3 amino acids: CASSHSSDSYEQYF. In DNA, the CDR3 is TGTGCCAGCAGCCATAGCAGCGACTCCTACGAGCAGTACTTC.

The CDR3 loop is CASRGGGTGELFF. Written as DNA, the CDR3 is TGCGCCAGCAGAGGCGGGGGCACCGGGGAGCTGTTTTTT. The J gene is TRBJ2-2, the V gene TRBV10-1, with TRBD2 identical over 7 bases. V lost 6 bases and J lost 4; bases outside the gene matches: 2. The CDR3 contains 13 residues. Germline V gene data show CDR1 as WNHNN and CDR2 as SYGVQD (reference sequence).

The gene calls are TRBV7-2 and TRBJ2-5, with 9 bases fitting TRBD2. This CDR3 is 16 amino acids long. V lost 0 bases and J lost 5; bases outside the gene matches: 7. Germline CDR1 and CDR2: SGHTA and FQGNSA. The CDR3 nucleotides read TGTGCCAGCAGCTTAGCGGCGCTAGCGGGGTTCGAGACCCAGTACTTC. It translates to CASSLAALAGFETQYF.

The chain is built from TRBV6-6 and TRBJ2-4, with a tentative D call TRBD1 (6 bases). The CDR3 sequence is 16 residues long. Between the trimmed V and J ends, which lost 5 bases and 0 bases, there was a span of 14 bases. Germline CDR1 is MNHNY and CDR2 is SVGAGI (reference sequence). The CDR3 coding sequence is TGTGCCAGCAGTCGCCAGGGGTTGCTAGCCAAAAACATTCAGTACTTC. Protein: CASSRQGLLAKNIQYF.

The V call is TRBV12-5, the J call TRBJ2-1; a possible D gene is TRBD1 (6 bases). Germline assignment: CDR1 LGHNT and CDR2 FRNRAP. CDR3 length equals 16 residues. The V end was cut by 5 bases, the J end by 4 bases, with 18 bases between. The DNA of the CDR3 is TGTGCTAGTGGTATCTCAACAGGGTCCTCTTACAATGAGCAGTTCTTC. This gives the protein CASGISTGSSYNEQFF.

V usage is TRBV6-5 and J usage is TRBJ2-7; 7 bases line up with TRBD2. Germline V CDR1 and CDR2: MNHEY, SVGAGI. J was trimmed by 4 bases and V by 0 bases; bases with no gene match: 0. The CDR3 runs to 13 residues. CDR3 in DNA: TGTGCCAGCAGTTACTCAGCGGGATACGAGCAGTACTTC. As protein: CASSYSAGYEQYF.

This chain joins TRBV3-1 (or the pseudogene TRBV3-2) and TRBJ2-2; D not resolved. With 4 bases removed from V and 3 bases from J, the gap between germline ends came to 12 bases. The V gene's germline CDR1 is LGHDT and CDR2 YNNKEL (reference sequence). The CDR3 is 15 residues long. This CDR3 reads CASSLLGTYTGELFF. The CDR3 bases are TGTGCCAGCAGCCTCCTGGGCACTTACACCGGGGAGCTGTTTTTT.

This clone has only one observation. The rearrangement joins TRBV5-8 to TRBJ1-5, with a tentative D call TRBD1 (6 bases). Germline-derived CDR1 and CDR2 are SGHTS and YDEGEE. The CDR3 totals 15 residues. The V gene lost 3 bases and the J gene lost 2 bases, with 12 bases spanning the gap. The CDR3 here is CASSSQGRRNQPQHF. The DNA of the CDR3 is TGTGCCAGCAGCTCACAGGGTAGGCGCAATCAGCCCCAGCATTTT.

The V gene is TRBV6-5, the J gene TRBJ2-7; D gene ambiguous. This CDR3 has 15 amino acids. Trimming cost V 1 base and J 4 bases, with 14 bases left between them. The germline gives CDR1 MNHEY, CDR2 SVGAGI. CDR3 amino acids: CASSYFAATTYEQYF. In nucleotides, the CDR3 is TGTGCCAGCAGTTACTTCGCTGCCACGACATACGAGCAGTACTTC.

Here the CDR3 DNA reads TGTGCCAGCAGCGGGACAGGGGCTCAGCCCCAGCATTTT. Translation gives CASSGTGAQPQHF. V and J are TRBV3-1 (or the pseudogene TRBV3-2) and TRBJ1-5, with 10 bases lining up with TRBD1. With V trimmed by 5 bases and J by 6 bases, 1 base remained unmatched. Looked up from germline, CDR1 is LGHDT and CDR2 is YNNKEL (reference sequence). The CDR3 sequence is 13 residues long.

This rearrangement joins TRBV3-1 (or the pseudogene TRBV3-2) to TRBJ1-1, with TRBD1 as a possible D gene (5 bases). CDR1 and CDR2 from the germline V gene are LGHDT and YNNKEL (reference sequence). The CDR3 spans 15 residues. Trimming pared 4 bases from V and 1 base from J, leaving 13 bases between. DNA of the CDR3: TGTGCCAGCAGCCTAAGTTCCACAGGGAACACTGAAGCTTTCTTT. Its translation: CASSLSSTGNTEAFF.

V and J are TRBV18 and TRBJ1-4; 8 bases fit TRBD1. This CDR3 spans 18 amino acids. With V trimmed by 2 bases and J by 5 bases, 13 bases remained unmatched. Germline assignment: CDR1 KGHSH and CDR2 LQKENI. CDR3 nucleotide sequence: TGTGCCAGCTCACCAAGGGACAGGACCGTACGCCCCAATGAAAAACTGTTTTTT. This sequence encodes CASSPRDRTVRPNEKLFF.

In this sample, this clone turned up a few times. The chain employs TRBV7-9 and TRBJ2-5; TRBD1 matches 8 bases. CDR3 length: 16 residues. V gave up 4 bases and J gave up 5 bases; unmatched junction bases: 12. The germline CDR1 and CDR2 sequences are SEHNR and FQNEAQ (reference sequence). The CDR3 bases are TGTGCCAGCAGCTCGCCGAAACGGACAGGGCGGGAGACCCAGTACTTC. Protein product: CASSSPKRTGRETQYF.

The rearrangement links TRBV2 to TRBJ1-5, with D perhaps matching TRBD1 (5 bases). The CDR3 has 12 amino acids. Trimming took 8 bases from V and 4 from J, leaving 9 bases between them. Germline V gene sequence: CDR1 SNHLY, CDR2 FYNNEI. CDR3 nucleotide sequence: TGTGCCAGCCGGGGGGAGAATCAGCCCCAGCATTTT. Translation: CASRGENQPQHF.

V usage is TRBV9 and J usage is TRBJ2-3; the D gene is possibly TRBD1 (7 bases). V was clipped by 0 bases and J by 6 bases, with 17 bases between them. This CDR3 is 16 amino acids long. CDR1 is SGDLS and CDR2 is YYNGEE in the germline V gene. CDR3 residues: CASSVVGRAGGDTQYF. The CDR3 DNA reads as TGTGCCAGCAGCGTAGTAGGACGGGCAGGGGGGGATACGCAGTATTTT. Full variable domain (outside the CDR3, taken from reference TRBV9 and TRBJ2-3): DSGVTQTPKHLITATGQRVTLRCSPRSGDLSVYWYQQSLDQGLQFLIQYYNGEERAKGNILERFSAQQFPDLHSELNLSSLELGDSALYFCASSVVGRAGGDTQYFGPGTRLTVL.

This clone was picked up one time. V usage is TRBV5-1 and J usage is TRBJ1-2; D remains ambiguous. This CDR3 contains 13 residues. The V gene's germline CDR1 is SGHRS and CDR2 YFSETQ. The V and J ends lost 0 bases and 2 bases respectively, with 5 bases between them. Here the CDR3 reads CASSLELNYGYTF. The DNA for the CDR3 is TGCGCCAGCAGCTTGGAGCTCAACTATGGCTACACCTTC.

This chain links TRBV5-1 with TRBJ2-3; 10 bases are shared with TRBD1. The CDR3 has 15 residues. V was clipped by 5 bases and J by 5 bases; unmatched bases: 8. Germline lookup yields CDR1 SGHRS and CDR2 YFSETQ. As DNA, the CDR3 is TGCGCCAGCAGACTCTGGGGGACAGGGGAAGATACGCAGTATTTT. Its translation: CASRLWGTGEDTQYF.

The chain links TRBV20-1 to TRBJ1-2; TRBD1 agrees at 7 bases. CDR1 is DFQATT and CDR2 is SNEGSKA in the germline V gene (reference sequence). The CDR3 covers 14 residues. Unmatched junction bases numbered 9, after V lost 3 bases and J lost 5 bases. CDR3 amino acids: CSASGRTGDYGYTF. CDR3 DNA sequence: TGCAGTGCTAGTGGCAGGACAGGAGATTATGGCTACACCTTC.